Sequencing of this T cell receptor beta chain was carried out in a study of somatic mutations in cytotoxic T cells in rheumatoid arthritis. Study in general: Including V beta1+ cells that were sequenced for TCRB, some T-cell populations stained with V beta antibodies were flow-sorted at nearly 100% purity. Points from the study as a whole: No antigen targets were known for the expanded CD8+ clones.

Per the germline V gene, CDR1 is SEHNR and CDR2 is FQNEAQ (reference sequence). This CDR3 has 14 amino acids. The ends were cut back, 0 bases at V and 3 bases at J, with 8 bases in the middle. On this clone: Antigen specificity is unknown.

Repertoires were generated with immunoSEQ multiplex PCR, while TCRdb's copy carries only in-frame clones and drops some. The sample lists roughly 3,500 clones, 80% to 90% occurring once. This TCR was recovered from a woman between 50 and 59 years old with rheumatoid arthritis. The chain has TRBV7-9 and TRBJ1-2; D unresolved. Sequencing input: CD8+ T cells sorted from blood. CDR3 sequence reads: CASSLARLDYGYTF. The CDR3 coding sequence is TGTGCCAGCAGCTTAGCGAGATTAGACTATGGCTACACCTTC.